Sequencing of this T cell receptor (beta chain) was carried out in a study of OX40 agonist ivuxolimab in advanced cancers. Germline V lookup: CDR1 SGHTA, CDR2 FQGNSA. The CDR3 is 15 residues long. V lost 3 bases and J lost 0, with 9 bases in between. The protocol was immunoSEQ multiplex PCR, while the TCRdb copy is restricted to in-frame clones and leaves out a portion. The sample has tens of thousands of clones, nearly 80% seen once. Source: CD4+ or CD8+ T cells sorted from blood, taken in a trial of the OX40 agonist ivuxolimab. V and J are TRBV7-2 and TRBJ1-5, with unresolved D. The sequence was obtained from an adult with an advanced solid tumor such as melanoma, head and neck, liver or kidney cancer. The CDR3 bases are TGTGCCAGCAGCTTGTCGGGCCTTAGCAATCAGCCCCAGCATTTT. It codes for CASSLSGLSNQPQHF. Full variable domain (remainder filled in from reference TRBV7-2 and TRBJ1-5): GAGVSQSPSNKVTEKGKDVELRCDPISGHTALYWYRQSLGQGLEFLIYFQGNSAPDKSGLPSDRFSAERTGGSVSTLTIQRTQQEDSAVYLCASSLSGLSNQPQHFGDGTRLSIL.